One sample yielded the 13 T cell receptor beta chains listed below, sequenced in a study of cytomegalovirus exposure and HLA in healthy donors. PCR employed 60 Vbeta and 13 Jbeta primers. TCRdb keeps only in-frame clones here, not all; method: immunoSEQ multiplex PCR. The repertoire holds fewer than 150,000 clones, with 70% as singletons. Sequencing was performed on PBMCs. These receptors originate from a woman in her twenties or thirties in good health and CMV-seronegative.

The chain couples TRBV5-1 to TRBJ2-3, with D possibly TRBD2 on 5 matching bases. Trimming shortened V by 0 bases and J by 3 bases, and 8 bases separated the two germline ends. This CDR3 comprises 14 residues. Germline V gives CDR1 SGHRS, CDR2 YFSETQ. Here the CDR3 DNA reads TGCGCCAGCAGCTTGGGGGAGAGGACAGATACGCAGTATTTT. Protein sequence: CASSLGERTDTQYF.

This sequence joins TRBV28 and TRBJ2-2; no firm D call. The germline V gene has CDR1 MDHEN and CDR2 SYDVKM. The germline V and J ends were trimmed by 5 bases and 7 bases, with 14 bases remaining between them. There are 14 residues in the CDR3. The DNA for the CDR3 is TGTGCCAGCAGTGCCACCCGAACGGGCGGGGAGCTGTTTTTT. Protein: CASSATRTGGELFF.

The rearrangement uses TRBV10-3 and TRBJ1-2, with TRBD1 matching 7 bases. The CDR3 sequence is 14 residues long. Germline CDR1 reads ENHRY; CDR2 reads SYGVKD. Losses at the gene ends were 6 bases for V and 2 bases for J; bases not matched to a gene: 6. CDR3 sequence reads: CAISSTDRNYGYTF. CDR3 coding DNA: TGTGCCATCAGCTCAACGGACAGGAACTATGGCTACACCTTC.

As for this clone: The junction shows a germline mismatch at one end, possibly a read error. The rearrangement uses TRBV10-3 and TRBJ1-2; the D is unclear. The germline V gene encodes CDR1 ENHRY and CDR2 SYGVKD. CDR3 length: 14 amino acids. Here the CDR3 reads CAIGDKRLNYGYTF. CDR3 coding DNA: TGTGCCATCGGTGACAAGCGACTAAACTATGGCTACACCTTC.

The chain combines TRBV15 with TRBJ1-3; TRBD1 matches 7 bases. CDR3 length: 20 amino acids. The V and J ends lost 5 bases and 0 bases, in that order; junction bases with no gene match: 19. The V gene's germline CDR1 is LNHNV and CDR2 YYDKDF (reference sequence). The CDR3, as DNA: TGTGCCACCAGCTCACGAAACCCCTACAGGGGAGAGGTCTCTGGAAACACCATATATTTT. Translated, it gives CATSSRNPYRGEVSGNTIYF.

V usage is TRBV19 and J usage is TRBJ1-5, with 8 nucleotides matching TRBD1. The J segment lost 7 bases and the V segment lost 4 bases, leaving 6 bases of the junction unmatched. In germline, CDR1 is LNHDA, CDR2 SQIVND (reference sequence). This CDR3 comprises 14 residues. CDR3 region: CASSKDRARQPQHF. The CDR3 DNA sequence: TGTGCCAGTAGTAAGGACAGGGCCCGGCAGCCCCAGCATTTT.

This clone showed up just a few times. This chain uses TRBV18 with TRBJ2-1, with TRBD1 matching 7 bases. Germline CDR1 KGHSH, CDR2 LQKENI. The ends lost 0 bases at V and 10 bases at J; junction bases unmatched: 6. The CDR3 totals 14 residues. The DNA of the CDR3 is TGTGCCAGCTCACCACCTTTGACAGGGTTAGAGCAGTTCTTC. Translated: CASSPPLTGLEQFF.

The V and J genes are TRBV6-6 and TRBJ1-2, with 8 bases identical to TRBD1. Unmatched junction bases numbered 6, after V lost 6 bases and J lost 3 bases. In germline, CDR1 is MNHNY, CDR2 SVGAGI (reference sequence). The CDR3 covers 14 residues. DNA of the CDR3: TGTGCCAGCAGACTAGGACAGGGTGACTATGGCTACACCTTC. Its translation: CASRLGQGDYGYTF.

This clone was observed once. The chain joins TRBV10-3 to TRBJ2-3; TRBD2 might be the D (6 bases). Germline V lookup: CDR1 ENHRY, CDR2 SYGVKD. The CDR3 extends over 15 amino acids. With 4 bases removed from V and 0 bases from J, the gap between germline ends came to 11 bases. In DNA form, the CDR3 reads TGTGCCATCAGTGGCGGGGTCGGGAGCACAGATACGCAGTATTTT. It specifies CAISGGVGSTDTQYF.

This clone was counted between two and nine times. The chain uses TRBV7-2 and TRBJ2-1, with D perhaps TRBD2 (6 bases). This CDR3 is built from 16 residues. Trimming stripped 10 bases from V and 1 base from J, with 20 bases between. Germline CDR1 reads SGHTA; CDR2 reads FQGNSA. Here the CDR3 DNA reads TGTGCCACTCGAGGACTACTGCAATTTTCCTACAATGAGCAGTTCTTC. The encoded protein is CATRGLLQFSYNEQFF. Combining the CDR3 with reference TRBV7-2 and TRBJ2-1 gives the whole variable domain GAGVSQSPSNKVTEKGKDVELRCDPISGHTALYWYRQSLGQGLEFLIYFQGNSAPDKSGLPSDRFSAERTGGSVSTLTIQRTQQEDSAVYLCATRGLLQFSYNEQFFGPGTRLTVL.

CDR3 in amino acids: CASSSGGTNSPLHF. The CDR3 DNA reads TGCGCCAGCAGTTCCGGGGGAACGAATTCACCCCTCCACTTT. The chain recombines TRBV5-1 with TRBJ1-6; D perhaps matches TRBD1 (5 bases). V was trimmed by 5 bases and J by 7 bases, leaving 13 bases between them. There are 14 residues in the CDR3. Germline CDR1 and CDR2: SGHRS and YFSETQ.

This rearrangement joins TRBV28 to TRBJ1-2; D is undetermined. The CDR3 is 15 residues long. In germline, CDR1 is MDHEN, CDR2 SYDVKM. Deletions cut 3 bases from V and 3 bases from J, with 14 bases between. DNA of the CDR3: TGTGCCAGCAGTTTGTTTCGCGGGGAGTACTATGGCTACACCTTC. Its translation: CASSLFRGEYYGYTF.

The chain couples TRBV28 to TRBJ2-5; a weak D match, TRBD2 (5 bases). The ends were cut back, 11 bases at V and 5 bases at J, with 24 bases in the middle. The germline CDR1 and CDR2 sequences are MDHEN and SYDVKM. The CDR3 is made up of 15 amino acids. The CDR3 is CAHSPSAGGGETQYF. CDR3 DNA sequence: TGTGCCCATAGTCCCAGTGCCGGCGGCGGGGAGACCCAGTACTTC.